This T cell receptor (beta chain) was profiled in a study of blood T cell repertoires in COVID-19. About the research overall: Sites across the United States, Italy and Spain contributed samples from acute and convalescent COVID-19. In each case, the material was cDNA or gDNA derived from T cells, B-cell-depleted T cells, or PBMCs.

In the original analysis: Amplifying reference gene primers gave estimates of nucleated cell counts. Clones were read by immunoSEQ multiplex PCR, and TCRdb kept only the in-frame ones, dropping some. That table gives V, J and clone size, and the DNA gave D and trimming. The sample shows fewer than 70,000 clones, roughly nine tenths of them seen only once. The CDR3 totals 17 residues. CDR1 is SGHDN, CDR2 FVKESK, per germline. V lost 0 bases to trimming and J lost 2 bases; unmatched junction nucleotides: 5. This TCR was recovered from a man aged 50-60 years with acute or convalescent COVID-19. The chain joins TRBV14 to TRBJ1-5; TRBD1 agrees at 9 bases. The sequencing input was peripheral blood. The CDR3 spells CASSQDPRDRGNQPQHF. CDR3 nucleotide sequence: TGTGCCAGCAGCCAAGACCCCCGGGACAGGGGCAATCAGCCCCAGCATTTT.